Listed below are T cell receptor beta chains from one sample, sequenced in a study of post-analysis software for immune sequencing data. TCRdb processed the PCR reads anew with MiXCR; each CDR3 protein has one entry. The repertoire holds hundreds of thousands of distinct CDR3 sequences, with roughly three fifths as singletons. Sequencing input: blood. The receptors were gathered from a girl aged 2 to 10 with multiple sclerosis. CDR3s include the opening cysteine and the closing phenylalanine or tryptophan. The order of the fields is clone size, V gene, CDR3 protein. Some rows mark clone size as missing; the rest say once, few, many or name a class of expanded clone.

- TRBV12-3/TRBV12-4 CASTPAGWGYGYTF
- TRBV27 CASSFRQDNSPLHF
- TRBV20-1 CSARFGGRKDTQYF
- TRBV3-1 CASSQGTENYGYTF
few TRBV5-1 CASSPNPGNTIYF
- TRBV25-1 CASSELEGDYGYTF
- TRBV10-3 CAIWGPDRNYGYTF
- TRBV10-3 CAISVLEGPNEQYF
- TRBV12-3/TRBV12-4 CASTGKAGELFF
- TRBV6-1 CASSPRSGSNGEQYF
- TRBV3-1 CASSPPDRGNADTQYF
few TRBV20-1 CSASSLAGNPEHTDTQYF
- TRBV5-5 CASSLAASGSTTDTQYF
- TRBV5-1 CASRGAGGGAGVQTQYF
- TRBV20-1 CSATWGGGNEQFF
- TRBV20-1 CSAEGTSGRAEQYF
- TRBV7-2 CASSQGQGASDGYTF
- TRBV7-9 CASRSLRTGGYTF
few TRBV12-3/TRBV12-4 CASSHGTPSYEQYF
few TRBV29-1 CSVEEGADGTEAFF
- TRBV6-1 CASTGRPHGETQYF
- TRBV7-2 CASSPTGNQETQYF
- TRBV12-3/TRBV12-4 CASSRAGLAYNEQYF
- TRBV3-1 CASSRRTGGRETQYF
- TRBV7-9 CASSPREAAGANEQFF
- TRBV29-1 CSVLGGGSSYEQYF
- TRBV5-1 CASSLAVANYGYTF
- TRBV5-1 CASSFLAGTDNEQFF
- TRBV20-1 CSAAAGGAKNIQYF
- TRBV7-2 CASSPGRGILGYTF
- TRBV7-2 CASSDYRSLYNEQFF
- TRBV29-1 CSVNRQGPYNEQFF
- TRBV5-1 CASSVRDRAGQPQHF
once TRBV9 CASSVGLAGSNEQFF
few TRBV20-1 CSASIETQYF
- TRBV4-2 CASSPRTSGSIDTDTQYF
- TRBV6-6 CASSYSDRLSTQPQHF
- TRBV7-2 CASSLDPNSPLHF
- TRBV4-1 CASSQEGVERSSYNEQFF
- TRBV6-5 CASGSLPLNEQFF
- TRBV4-1 CASSQVRDPNYGYTF
- TRBV7-2 CASSLAGLNEKLFF
- TRBV30 CAWSGQGAATDTQYF
- TRBV7-9 CASSLAPATEQFF